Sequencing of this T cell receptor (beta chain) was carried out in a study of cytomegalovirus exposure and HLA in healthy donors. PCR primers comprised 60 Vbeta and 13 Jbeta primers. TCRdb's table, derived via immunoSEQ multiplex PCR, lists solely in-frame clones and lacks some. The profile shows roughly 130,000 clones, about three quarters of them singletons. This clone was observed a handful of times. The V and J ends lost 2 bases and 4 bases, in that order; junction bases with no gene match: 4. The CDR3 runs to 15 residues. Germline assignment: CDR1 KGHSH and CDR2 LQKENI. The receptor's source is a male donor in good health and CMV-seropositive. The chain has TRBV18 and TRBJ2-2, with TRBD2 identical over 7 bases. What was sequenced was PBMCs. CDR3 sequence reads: CASSPAGVATGELFF. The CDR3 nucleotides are TGTGCCAGCTCACCAGCGGGAGTAGCCACCGGGGAGCTGTTTTTT.